The sequence of this TCR beta chain was determined in a study of cytomegalovirus exposure and HLA in healthy donors. Study observations and caveats: Immune exposure data for these donors was limited to CMV serostatus.

PCR was performed using 60 Vbeta and 13 Jbeta primers. Assay used: immunoSEQ multiplex PCR; TCRdb lists only in-frame clones, some missing. The sample spans roughly 78,000 clones; the ten largest clones claim 4% to 5.5%. The CDR3 has 15 amino acids. CDR1 is LGHNA, CDR2 YNFKEQ, per germline. V shed 4 bases and J 3 bases; nucleotides not matched to a gene: 7. Donors had nominal health at sampling but likely had unrecorded immune exposures. Regarding this clone: Its antigen is unknown.

The chain employs TRBV4-2 and TRBJ2-7, with 9 positions matching TRBD2. Sequenced: PBMCs. This receptor was identified in a man aged 35-49 years in good health and CMV-seronegative. DNA for the CDR3: TGTGCCAGCAGCCCCGGCGGTAGCGGGGGCTACGAGCAGTACTTC. It translates to CASSPGGSGGYEQYF.